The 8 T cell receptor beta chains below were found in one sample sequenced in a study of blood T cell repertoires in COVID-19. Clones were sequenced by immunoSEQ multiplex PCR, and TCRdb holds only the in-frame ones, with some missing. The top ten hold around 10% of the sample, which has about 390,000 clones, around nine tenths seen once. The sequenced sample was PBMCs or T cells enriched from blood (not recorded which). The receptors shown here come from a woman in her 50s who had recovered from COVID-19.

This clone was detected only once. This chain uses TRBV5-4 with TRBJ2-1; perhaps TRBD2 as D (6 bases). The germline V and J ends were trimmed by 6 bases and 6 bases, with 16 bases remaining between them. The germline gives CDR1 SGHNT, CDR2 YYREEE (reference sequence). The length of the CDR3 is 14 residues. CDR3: CASNPGLGINEQFF. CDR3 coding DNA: TGTGCCAGCAACCCGGGACTTGGCATCAATGAGCAGTTCTTC.

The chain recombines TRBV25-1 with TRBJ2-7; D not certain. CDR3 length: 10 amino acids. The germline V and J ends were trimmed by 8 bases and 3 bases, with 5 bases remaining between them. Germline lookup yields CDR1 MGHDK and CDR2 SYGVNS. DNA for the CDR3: TGTGCCAGCGCCAGCTACGAGCAGTACTTC. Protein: CASASYEQYF.

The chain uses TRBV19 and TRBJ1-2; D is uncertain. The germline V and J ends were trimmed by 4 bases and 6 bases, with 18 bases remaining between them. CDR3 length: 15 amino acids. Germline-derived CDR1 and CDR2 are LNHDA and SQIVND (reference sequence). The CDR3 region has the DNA TGTGCCAGTAGTAATGGGCAGACGCCGGATAATGGCTACACCTTC. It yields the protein CASSNGQTPDNGYTF.

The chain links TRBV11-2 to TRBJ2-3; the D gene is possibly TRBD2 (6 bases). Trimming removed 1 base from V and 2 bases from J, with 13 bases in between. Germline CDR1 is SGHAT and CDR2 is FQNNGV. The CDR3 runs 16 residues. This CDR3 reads CASSLVSGGFTDTQYF. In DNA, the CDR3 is TGTGCCAGCAGCTTAGTTTCCGGGGGTTTCACAGATACGCAGTATTTT.

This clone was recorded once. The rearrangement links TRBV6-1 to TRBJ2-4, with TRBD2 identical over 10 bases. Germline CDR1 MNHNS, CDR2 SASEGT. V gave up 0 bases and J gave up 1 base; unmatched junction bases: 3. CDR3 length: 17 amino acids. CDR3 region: CASSEALLAGAKNIQYF. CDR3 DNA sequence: TGTGCCAGCAGTGAAGCTTTACTAGCGGGGGCCAAAAACATTCAGTACTTC.

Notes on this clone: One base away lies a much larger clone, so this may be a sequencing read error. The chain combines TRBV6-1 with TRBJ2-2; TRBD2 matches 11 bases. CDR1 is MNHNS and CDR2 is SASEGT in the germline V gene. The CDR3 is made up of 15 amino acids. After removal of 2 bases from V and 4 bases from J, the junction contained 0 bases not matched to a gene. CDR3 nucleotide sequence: TGTGCCAGCAGTGAACTAGCGGGGGGCACCGGGGAGCTGTTTTTT. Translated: CASSELAGGTGELFF.

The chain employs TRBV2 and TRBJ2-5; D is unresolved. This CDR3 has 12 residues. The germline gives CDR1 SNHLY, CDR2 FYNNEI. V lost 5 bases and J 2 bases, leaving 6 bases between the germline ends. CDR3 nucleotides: TGTGCCAGCAGTCCGACTCAAGAGACCCAGTACTTC. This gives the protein CASSPTQETQYF.

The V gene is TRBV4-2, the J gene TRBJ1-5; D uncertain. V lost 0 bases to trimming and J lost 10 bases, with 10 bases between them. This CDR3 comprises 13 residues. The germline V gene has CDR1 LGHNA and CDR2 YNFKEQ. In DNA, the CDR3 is TGTGCCAGCAGCCAAGAGCCGGCGGGCCCCCAGCATTTT. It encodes CASSQEPAGPQHF.